This T cell receptor beta chain is drawn from a study of glioma-infiltrating T cells after dendritic cell vaccination. Study-wide background: Treatment, given 2003 to 2012, was autologous tumor lysate-pulsed dendritic cell vaccination. General observations from the study: Longer survival after dendritic cell vaccination followed higher pretreatment TIL content.

The PCR used 60 V beta and 13 J beta primers. Repertoires were generated with immunoSEQ multiplex PCR, while TCRdb's copy carries only in-frame clones and drops some. The data hold 80,000 to 100,000 clones, with 79% observed a single time. V was cut by 5 bases and J by 0 bases, with 11 bases left in between. The CDR3 is made up of 15 amino acids. Looked up from germline, CDR1 is SGHAT and CDR2 is FQNNGV. Of note for this clone: What it recognizes is unknown.

PBMC were collected before vaccination, two weeks after the third vaccination, and at progression. This TCR came from a human donor with glioblastoma. The genes are TRBV11-2 and TRBJ2-1; D ambiguous. This specimen was blood, taken before dendritic cell vaccination. The CDR3 nucleotides read TGTGCCAGCAGCGAGGATCATTACTCCTACAATGAGCAGTTCTTC. Translation: CASSEDHYSYNEQFF.